This T cell receptor (beta chain) was identified in a study of cytomegalovirus exposure and HLA in healthy donors. Study-level findings and limits: Whilst most TCR sequences proved rare, a subset of public TCRs occurred across many donors. Published work reported that the classifier diagnosed cytomegalovirus status with high specificity and sensitivity.

Worth noting for this clone: Its matching antigen is unknown.

Produced via immunoSEQ multiplex PCR; TCRdb's table is partial and in-frame only. Of 250,000 to 300,000 clones listed, 80% to 90% are singletons. Germline assignment: CDR1 SQVTM and CDR2 ANQGSEA. CDR3 length: 14 amino acids. Deletions cut 8 bases from V and 6 bases from J, with 20 bases between. The gene calls are TRBV29-1 and TRBJ2-1; possibly TRBD2 for D (6 bases). The receptor was derived from a woman aged 18-29 years in good health and CMV-seronegative. Sequenced sample: PBMCs. The CDR3 loop reads CSFLLGQGGNEQFF. CDR3 in DNA: TGCAGCTTTCTATTGGGGCAGGGAGGCAATGAGCAGTTCTTC.